The entry below gives a single TCR beta chain sequence along with its context. Antigen: not known. This record comes from a study of cytomegalovirus exposure and HLA in healthy donors. Study conclusions and caveats: Solely CMV serostatus was available to characterize immune exposure.

The primer mix had 60 Vbeta and 13 Jbeta primers. The method was immunoSEQ multiplex PCR; TCRdb's version includes in-frame clones alone and lacks a portion of them. The table has more than 80,000 clones, 82% seen once; the top ten hold roughly 1.5%. The CDR3 covers 11 residues. CDR1 SNHLY and CDR2 FYNNEI come from the germline V gene. V was cut by 6 bases and J by 6 bases, with 5 bases left in between. The receptor was derived from a man aged 45-60 years in good health and CMV-seronegative. The rearrangement uses TRBV2 and TRBJ1-4; the D is unclear. Input material: PBMCs. CDR3 in DNA: TGTGCCAGCAGAATAGATGAAAAACTGTTTTTT. Protein sequence: CASRIDEKLFF.